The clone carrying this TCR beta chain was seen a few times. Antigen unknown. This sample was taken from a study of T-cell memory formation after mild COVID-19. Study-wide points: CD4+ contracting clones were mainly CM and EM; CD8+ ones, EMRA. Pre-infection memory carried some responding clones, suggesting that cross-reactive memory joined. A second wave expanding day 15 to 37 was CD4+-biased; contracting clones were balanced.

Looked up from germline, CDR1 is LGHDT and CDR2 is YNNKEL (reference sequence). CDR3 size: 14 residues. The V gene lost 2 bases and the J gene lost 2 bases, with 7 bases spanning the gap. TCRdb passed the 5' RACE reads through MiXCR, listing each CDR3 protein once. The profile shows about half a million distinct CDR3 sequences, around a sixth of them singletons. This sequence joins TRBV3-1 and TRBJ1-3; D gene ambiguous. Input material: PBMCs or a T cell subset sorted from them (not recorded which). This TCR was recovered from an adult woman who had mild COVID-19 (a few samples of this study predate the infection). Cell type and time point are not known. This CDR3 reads CASSQYGAGNTIYF. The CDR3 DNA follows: TGTGCCAGCAGCCAATATGGGGCTGGAAACACCATATATTTT.